Detailed here is one T cell receptor beta chain. Its antigen is undetermined. Germline V gives CDR1 SGHTA, CDR2 FQGTGA. This CDR3 has 16 residues. V lost 1 base, J lost 8 bases, and 10 bases stayed unmatched. The data are from a study of cytomegalovirus exposure and HLA in healthy donors. This PCR relied on a set of 60 Vbeta primers and 13 Jbeta primers. Sequenced by immunoSEQ multiplex PCR; TCRdb stores in-frame clones only, minus some. The data contain under 150,000 clones, roughly two thirds of them seen just once; the ten biggest clones take up around 1.6%. Study-wide findings and caveats: TCR beta V- and J-gene trimming was later associated with a missense DCLRE1C variant. Per a prior analysis, the majority of TCR beta V segments were productive roughly 90% or roughly 30% of the time.

Sequencing was done on a sample of PBMCs. This chain links TRBV7-3 with TRBJ1-4; 7 nucleotides match TRBD1. This receptor was obtained from a man aged 25-45 years in good health and CMV-seropositive. CDR3 in amino acids: CASSLMGRGASEKLFF. The CDR3 nucleotides are TGTGCCAGCAGCTTAATGGGCAGGGGGGCTTCCGAAAAACTGTTTTTT.